The TCR beta chain under discussion was sequenced for a study of identical twins. Study-level results: Out-of-frame alpha sequences shared between twins exhibited an excess of low generation probability.

TCRdb reprocessed the 5' RACE reads via MiXCR and lists one record per CDR3 protein. The table has around 340,000 distinct CDR3 sequences, around 9% seen once. A word on this clonotype: The antigen is unknown.

Every one of the donors was a healthy Caucasian. V lost 4 bases and J 6 bases, leaving 10 bases between the germline ends. Per the germline V gene, CDR1 is SGHAT and CDR2 is FQNNGV. The CDR3 has 12 residues. The specimen sequenced was naive T cells sorted from blood. The chain links TRBV11-2 to TRBJ2-7; D unclear. This receptor was obtained from a woman aged 45 to 65 in good health. CDR3 DNA: TGTGCCAGCAGCTCCGGGTTCGCCGAGCAGTACTTC. It is translated as CASSSGFAEQYF.